Presented here are 21 T cell receptor beta chains from one specimen sequenced in a study of naive and memory T cell subsets. The beta constant-region primer was an equimolar mix of two oligonucleotides covering TRBC1 and TRBC2. Using its own MiXCR run on the UMI-ligation and nested PCR reads, TCRdb lists one record per CDR3 protein. The sample includes under 100,000 distinct CDR3 sequences, over 7% of them seen just once. Sequences were obtained from central memory CD4+ T cells from blood. The source is a human donor in good health.

The table lists this clonotype with a few counts. This sequence joins TRBV6-2 or TRBV6-3 and TRBJ1-2; no reliable D call. There are 16 residues in the CDR3. The germline V gene has CDR1 MNHEY and CDR2 SVGEGT. V lost 6 bases to trimming and J lost 4 bases, with 21 bases between them. The chain's CDR3 is CASSRGPSSLRYGYTF. DNA for the CDR3: TGTGCCAGCAGCCGAGGGCCTTCTTCTCTGCGCTATGGCTACACCTTC.

The sample holds many counts of this clonotype. The CDR3 loop is CASNLGLGSSDTQYF. The CDR3 bases are TGTGCCAGCAATCTGGGTCTAGGGTCGTCAGATACGCAGTATTTT. The chain recombines TRBV6-2 or TRBV6-3 with TRBJ2-3; D is unresolved. The CDR3 sequence is 15 residues long. Germline V gene lookup returns CDR1 MNHEY and CDR2 SVGEGT. The germline V and J ends were trimmed by 7 bases and 4 bases, with 18 bases remaining between them.

The table lists this clonotype with a few counts. V is TRBV30 and J is TRBJ2-6, with D uncertain. The CDR3 totals 19 residues. Germline-derived CDR1 and CDR2 are GTSNPN and SVGIG (reference sequence). V lost 1 base, J lost 1 base, and 20 bases lay in between. CDR3 in DNA: TGTGCCTGGAGTGCGCCGGGCAGACATAAATGGTCTGGGGCCAACGTCCTGACTTTC. Translated: CAWSAPGRHKWSGANVLTF.

This clonotype was counted only a few times. The chain carries TRBV5-1 and TRBJ2-5; possible D gene TRBD2, 6 bases. From germline, CDR1 is SGHRS and CDR2 YFSETQ. V was trimmed by 0 bases and J by 5 bases, leaving 8 bases between them. The CDR3 runs to 13 residues. CDR3 sequence (DNA): TGCGCCAGCAGCTTGGACAGCGGGGAGACCCAGTACTTC. Translating it yields CASSLDSGETQYF.

This clonotype was detected ten times or more. This CDR3 reads CASGTSGGAGTDTQYF. CDR3 bases: TGTGCCAGCGGGACTAGCGGGGGGGCAGGCACAGATACGCAGTATTTT. This chain uses TRBV2 with TRBJ2-3; 16 positions agree with TRBD2. CDR1 is SNHLY and CDR2 is FYNNEI in the germline V gene. The V segment lost 8 bases and the J segment 1 base; nucleotides outside the gene matches: 3. This CDR3 contains 16 residues.

This clonotype was observed at least ten times. The genes are TRBV7-6 and TRBJ1-1; D gene ambiguous. The CDR3 extends over 15 amino acids. Deletions cut 1 base from V and 0 bases from J, with 9 bases between. The V gene's germline CDR1 is SGHVS and CDR2 FNYEAQ. CDR3 residues: CASSLGRSLNTEAFF. The CDR3 region has the DNA TGTGCCAGCAGCTTAGGGCGGTCTTTGAACACTGAAGCTTTCTTT.

The V gene is TRBV23-1, the J gene TRBJ1-6; D remains unclear. Being an ORF, TRBV23-1 has a function that is uncertain. This CDR3 has 17 amino acids. V was pared by 2 bases and J by 9 bases, with 20 bases between. The chain's CDR3 is CASSQTNNPRLSSPLHF. Here the CDR3 DNA reads TGCGCCAGCAGTCAAACCAACAATCCCCGCCTTAGTTCACCCCTCCACTTT.

V and J are TRBV29-1 and TRBJ2-1; D is perhaps TRBD2 (5 bases). V was trimmed by 3 bases and J by 4 bases, leaving 13 bases between them. Germline CDR1 is SQVTM and CDR2 is ANQGSEA. The CDR3 loop spans 14 amino acids. Here the CDR3 reads CSVEVGVAYNEQFF. DNA of the CDR3: TGCAGCGTTGAGGTCGGGGTGGCGTACAATGAGCAGTTCTTC.

The rearrangement uses TRBV20-1 and TRBJ2-7, with D tentatively TRBD1 (6 bases). V was trimmed by 3 bases and J by 3 bases, leaving 12 bases between them. This CDR3 is 13 amino acids long. Germline CDR1 is DFQATT and CDR2 is SNEGSKA (reference sequence). The CDR3 sequence: CSASHPGVYEQYF. CDR3 DNA sequence: TGCAGTGCTAGTCACCCAGGGGTCTACGAGCAGTACTTC.

This clonotype was seen a handful of times. The chain recombines TRBV29-1 with TRBJ2-2; 11 bases map to TRBD1. CDR3 length: 17 amino acids. V lost 4 bases, J lost 4 bases, and 11 bases stayed unmatched. The germline V gene encodes CDR1 SQVTM and CDR2 ANQGSEA. This CDR3 is CSVVGVGTGGGTGELFF. The CDR3 DNA follows: TGCAGCGTTGTGGGTGTAGGGACAGGGGGAGGCACCGGGGAGCTGTTTTTT.

The rearrangement uses TRBV3-1 and TRBJ2-5, with TRBD2 matching 11 bases. The J segment lost 2 bases and the V segment lost 2 bases, leaving 4 bases of the junction unmatched. CDR3 length: 16 residues. CDR1 is LGHDT, CDR2 YNNKEL, per germline (reference sequence). The CDR3 is CASSQRPSGGQETQYF. CDR3 DNA sequence: TGTGCCAGCAGCCAACGGCCTAGCGGGGGGCAAGAGACCCAGTACTTC.

The V gene is TRBV3-1, the J gene TRBJ2-5; TRBD2 might be the D (5 bases). V was clipped by 1 base and J by 0 bases, with 12 bases between them. The CDR3 runs 16 residues. Germline V gives CDR1 LGHDT, CDR2 YNNKEL (reference sequence). The CDR3: CASSQGPGLHQETQYF. CDR3 DNA sequence: TGTGCCAGCAGCCAAGGCCCTGGACTTCACCAAGAGACCCAGTACTTC.

To note about this clonotype: Because the CDR3's place on the DNA is in doubt, the DNA is left out and the CDR3 is given as listed by TCRdb. V and J are TRBV7-7 and TRBJ2-5; the table names TRBD1, a call not compared with the DNA. The CDR3 has 14 residues if both end residues are counted. Germline CDR1 reads SSHAT; CDR2 reads FNYEAQ (reference sequence). This CDR3 reads CASSLFLSQETQYF.

The chain couples TRBV29-1 to TRBJ2-1; 7 bases map to TRBD1. In germline, CDR1 is SQVTM, CDR2 ANQGSEA. Unmatched junction bases numbered 7, after V lost 7 bases and J lost 1 base. The CDR3 runs to 14 residues. The CDR3 sequence is CSGKQGPSYNEQFF. The CDR3 DNA reads TGCAGCGGGAAACAGGGGCCTTCCTACAATGAGCAGTTCTTC.

This clonotype appeared many times. V usage is TRBV14 and J usage is TRBJ1-1; 9 bases map to TRBD1. Trimming took 1 base from V and 4 from J; bases not matched to a gene: 1. The CDR3 runs to 14 residues. Germline V CDR1 and CDR2: SGHDN, FVKESK. In DNA, the CDR3 is TGTGCCAGCAGCCAAGGACAGGGGGGCACTGAAGCTTTCTTT. Amino acids: CASSQGQGGTEAFF.

This clonotype was seen repeatedly, ten times or more. This rearrangement joins TRBV18 to TRBJ1-2, with unresolved D. This CDR3 spans 11 amino acids. Germline loops: CDR1 KGHSH, CDR2 LQKENI. V lost 7 bases to trimming and J lost 2 bases, with 5 bases between them. This CDR3 reads CASWNNYGYTF. For the CDR3, the DNA is TGTGCCAGCTGGAACAACTATGGCTACACCTTC.

This clonotype was counted between two and nine times. The gene calls are TRBV6-6 and TRBJ1-1; D is unclear. Trimming removed 6 bases from V and 0 bases from J, with 17 bases in between. From germline, CDR1 is MNHNY and CDR2 SVGAGI (reference sequence). The CDR3 loop spans 16 amino acids. CDR3 amino acids: CASRTLSGSLNTEAFF. CDR3 in DNA: TGTGCCAGCAGGACCCTGAGCGGCAGCCTGAACACTGAAGCTTTCTTT.

A few counts support this clonotype. The chain is built from TRBV10-3 and TRBJ1-1; D might be TRBD1 (5 bases). The V end was cut by 4 bases, the J end by 5 bases, with 14 bases between. CDR1 and CDR2 (germline): ENHRY, SYGVKD. This CDR3 is 14 amino acids long. The CDR3 loop is CAISALQGGTEAFF. CDR3 DNA sequence: TGTGCCATCAGTGCGTTGCAGGGCGGGACTGAAGCTTTCTTT.

The chain uses TRBV10-3 and TRBJ2-7, with 7 bases aligning to TRBD2. This CDR3 is built from 12 residues. V was pared by 10 bases and J by 4 bases, with 7 bases of the junction left unmatched. Germline loops: CDR1 ENHRY, CDR2 SYGVKD. CDR3 nucleotides: TGTGCCAGCGGCGGGAGTACGTACGAGCAGTACTTC. Protein product: CASGGSTYEQYF.

This clonotype was detected many times. The chain couples TRBV5-6 to TRBJ2-1, with D maybe TRBD1 (5 bases). The CDR3 spans 13 residues. With 4 bases removed from V and 6 bases from J, the gap between germline ends came to 11 bases. Germline values: CDR1 SGHDT, CDR2 YYEEEE. This CDR3 reads CASSLDSRNEQFF. As DNA, the CDR3 is TGTGCCAGCAGCCTCGACAGCCGCAATGAGCAGTTCTTC.

This clonotype was counted only a few times. The chain employs TRBV11-3 and TRBJ2-2, with TRBD2 matching over 9 bases. The CDR3 is 14 residues long. Per the germline V gene, CDR1 is SGHNT and CDR2 is YENEEA. V shed 8 bases and J 4 bases; nucleotides not matched to a gene: 5. This chain's CDR3 is CASLGGRATGELFF. CDR3 nucleotides: TGTGCCAGCTTGGGCGGGAGGGCCACCGGGGAGCTGTTTTTT.